The source of this T cell receptor beta chain is a study of T-cell reconstitution after alpha-beta-depleted transplantation in children. Study results and limitations: Counts and diversity of T cells one year after transplant came mostly from newly produced T cells. The origin of alpha-beta T cells about two months after transplant was reportedly several hundred expanded graft clones. From surviving recipient T cells and thymic progenitors came the high day-60 TCRbeta diversity observed in some patients.

Trimming took off 6 bases at V and 2 bases at J, with 17 bases between the two ends. CDR3 length: 15 amino acids. Germline assignment: CDR1 MDHEN and CDR2 SYDVKM. Construction of the TCRbeta library involved unique molecular identifiers. Using its own MiXCR run on the PCR reads, TCRdb lists one record per CDR3 protein. The repertoire has roughly 420,000 distinct CDR3 sequences, 15% to 20% of them found once; the top ten carry about 32%. As regards this clonotype: The antigen remains unidentified.

The V and J genes are TRBV28 and TRBJ2-7; D may correspond to TRBD1 or TRBD2 (6 bases each). This sequence was found in a boy younger than two who had a stem cell transplant for Wiskott-Aldrich syndrome, so the T cells may come from the graft donor. This sample comprised PBMCs, mostly from graft donor cells, obtained 360 days after TCRalphabeta/CD19-depleted stem cell transplant. DNA for the CDR3: TGTGCCAGCAGCCCGGGGGCAGTCCTCCCCTACGAGCAGTACTTC. Amino acids: CASSPGAVLPYEQYF.